Listed below are T cell receptor beta chains from one sample, sequenced in a study of blood T cells in healthy people across ages. TCRdb itself ran the 5' RACE reads through MiXCR, one entry per CDR3 protein. The repertoire includes hundreds of thousands of distinct CDR3 sequences, about 30% of them detected once, and about a sixth sits in the top ten. The sequenced sample consisted of blood. Receptors originate from an elderly woman in good health. CDR3s include the opening cysteine and the closing phenylalanine or tryptophan. The order of the fields is J gene, CDR3 length, V gene, CDR3 protein.

j_gene: TRBJ2-5; len: 16; v_gene: TRBV5-6; CDR3aa: CASSSSGLAGMETQYF
j_gene: TRBJ2-1; len: 16; v_gene: TRBV5-6; CDR3aa: CASSAQLAGGPHEQFF
j_gene: TRBJ1-3; len: 13; v_gene: TRBV2; CDR3aa: CANSPRTESTIYF
j_gene: TRBJ2-3; len: 15; v_gene: TRBV20-1; CDR3aa: CSAIPAAKSTDTQYF
j_gene: .; len: 15; v_gene: TRBV7-2; CDR3aa: CASSLFGEQGYEQYF
j_gene: .; len: 14; v_gene: TRBV5-1; CDR3aa: CASSLEAAIYEQYF
j_gene: TRBJ2-7; len: 15; v_gene: TRBV2; CDR3aa: CASSEAGLFGIKQYF
j_gene: TRBJ1-5; len: 11; v_gene: TRBV6-5; CDR3aa: CATSAHQPQHF
j_gene: TRBJ2-2; len: 17; v_gene: TRBV7-3; CDR3aa: CASSLRATQLGSGELFF
j_gene: TRBJ1-5; len: 15; v_gene: TRBV28; CDR3aa: CASSLTRGSNRPQHF
j_gene: TRBJ2-7; len: 14; v_gene: TRBV4-2; CDR3aa: CASSPTYPPYEQYF
j_gene: TRBJ2-7; len: 13; v_gene: TRBV20-1; CDR3aa: CSAPRQGGYEQYF